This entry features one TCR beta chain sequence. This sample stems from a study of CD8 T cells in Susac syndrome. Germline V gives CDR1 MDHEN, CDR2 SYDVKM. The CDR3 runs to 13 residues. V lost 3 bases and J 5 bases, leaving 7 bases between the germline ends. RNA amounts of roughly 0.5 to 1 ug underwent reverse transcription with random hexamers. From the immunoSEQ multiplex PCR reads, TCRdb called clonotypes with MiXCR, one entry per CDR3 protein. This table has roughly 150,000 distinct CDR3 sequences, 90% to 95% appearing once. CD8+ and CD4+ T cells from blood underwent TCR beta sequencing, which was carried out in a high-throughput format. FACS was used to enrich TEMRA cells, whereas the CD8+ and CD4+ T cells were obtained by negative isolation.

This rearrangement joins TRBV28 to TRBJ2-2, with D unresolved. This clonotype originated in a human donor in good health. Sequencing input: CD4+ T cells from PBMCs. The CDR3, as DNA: TGTGCCAGCAGTTTTCTGGGAACCGGGGAGCTGTTTTTT. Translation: CASSFLGTGELFF.